Listed here are 20 T cell receptor beta chains from one sample, sequenced in a study of Ad26.COV2.S vaccination and SARS-CoV-2 variants. The method was immunoSEQ multiplex PCR; TCRdb's version includes in-frame clones alone and lacks a portion of them. Here the sample spans 350,000 to 400,000 clones, over 75% being singletons. Sample treatment: around 19 received Ad26.COV2.S at low or high dose, single or two shots; roughly five received placebo; per-sample allocation not given. The samples date from day 63 after the first vaccine or placebo injection. Sequencing used peripheral blood, obtained in a trial of Ad26.COV2.S vaccine versus placebo. These TCRs come from a person aged 18-60 years who received the Ad26.COV2.S COVID-19 vaccine or a placebo.

This clone appeared a single time. This chain links TRBV4-3 with TRBJ2-3; 7 nucleotides align to TRBD2. CDR1 is LGHNA, CDR2 YSLEER, per germline. The CDR3 is 15 residues long. Trimming removed 4 bases from V and 2 bases from J; junction bases left unmatched: 6. The CDR3 DNA reads TGCGCCAGCAGCCCGCGGACTAGAAACACAGATACGCAGTATTTT. Protein sequence: CASSPRTRNTDTQYF.

V usage is TRBV21-1 and J usage is TRBJ2-3; the tabulated D call, TRBD2, remains unverified against the DNA. TRBV21-1 is flagged as a pseudogene. The CDR3 runs to 20 residues. The CDR3 loop reads CASSLAGTSGRLVWTDTQYF. DNA for the CDR3: TGTGCCAGCAGCCTAGCAGGGACTAGCGGGAGATTGGTTTGGACAGATACGCAGTATTTT.

The chain couples TRBV19 to TRBJ2-1, with D possibly being TRBD2 (6 bases). The CDR3 is 15 amino acids. The germline gives CDR1 LNHDA, CDR2 SQIVND (reference sequence). Trimming shortened V by 1 base and J by 0 bases, and 7 bases separated the two germline ends. Here the CDR3 DNA reads TGTGCCAGTAGTATAGCGGGAGCCTCCTACAATGAGCAGTTCTTC. Residues: CASSIAGASYNEQFF.

The V and J genes are TRBV19 and TRBJ1-1; TRBD1 is a possible D gene (5 bases). V lost 9 bases to trimming and J lost 1 base, with 9 bases between them. The CDR3 is 12 residues long. CDR1 and CDR2 (germline): LNHDA, SQIVND (reference sequence). The CDR3 sequence: CASIGGNTEAFF. The DNA for the CDR3 is TGTGCCAGCATCGGGGGGAACACTGAAGCTTTCTTT.

The chain links TRBV24-1 to TRBJ2-3, with D hard to call. V was shortened by 4 bases and J by 3 bases, with 7 bases between the two germline ends. The CDR3 is made up of 13 amino acids. Germline CDR1 reads KGHDR; CDR2 reads SFDVKD. The CDR3 loop is CATSEVYTDTQYF. CDR3 DNA sequence: TGTGCCACCAGTGAGGTATATACAGATACGCAGTATTTT.

The chain couples TRBV15 to TRBJ2-7; 8 bases align to TRBD2. The CDR3 extends over 14 amino acids. Trimming took 0 bases from V and 3 from J; bases not matched to a gene: 1. Germline V gene sequence: CDR1 LNHNV, CDR2 YYDKDF (reference sequence). CDR3 loop: CATSRDAGGYEQYF. CDR3 in DNA: TGTGCCACCAGCAGAGATGCGGGGGGCTACGAGCAGTACTTC.

The V call is TRBV19, the J call TRBJ1-5; a possible D gene is TRBD1 (6 bases). CDR1 is LNHDA, CDR2 SQIVND, per germline (reference sequence). The CDR3 spans 16 residues. V lost 9 bases, J lost 0 bases, and 18 bases lay in between. In DNA, the CDR3 is TGTGCCAGCAACCCTAGGGGGGCATTTAGCAATCAGCCCCAGCATTTT. Translating it yields CASNPRGAFSNQPQHF.

The CDR3 nucleotides are TGTGCCAGCAGTTTTACGGGTGTCTCCCGGGCTTTCTTT. As protein: CASSFTGVSRAFF. The genes are TRBV28 and TRBJ1-1, with D uncertain. This CDR3 is built from 13 residues. The germline gives CDR1 MDHEN, CDR2 SYDVKM. V was cut by 3 bases and J by 11 bases, with 16 bases left in between.

The rearrangement links TRBV2 to TRBJ1-5; D remains ambiguous. The germline gives CDR1 SNHLY, CDR2 FYNNEI. V was pared by 7 bases and J by 1 base, with 14 bases between. The CDR3 is made up of 15 amino acids. This CDR3 is CASTPGLQSNQPQHF. The CDR3, as DNA: TGTGCCAGCACCCCCGGCCTCCAGAGCAATCAGCCCCAGCATTTT.

With regard to this clone: Other DNA sequences of this sample code for an identical CDR3. The chain recombines TRBV27 with TRBJ2-2; D gene unclear. Germline V gives CDR1 MNHEY, CDR2 SMNVEV (reference sequence). Deletions cut 1 base from V and 7 bases from J, with 4 bases between. CDR3 length: 12 amino acids. CDR3 in DNA: TGTGCCAGCAGTTTATTAAGCGGGGAGCTGTTTTTT. Translation: CASSLLSGELFF.

The CDR3 here is CATSDLVGDSRGGEQFF. CDR3 sequence (DNA): TGTGCCACCAGTGATTTAGTTGGGGACTCCCGGGGTGGTGAGCAGTTCTTC. The rearrangement joins TRBV24-1 to TRBJ2-1, with D possibly being TRBD2 (6 bases). Trimming took off 1 base at V and 9 bases at J, with 21 bases between the two ends. Germline CDR1 and CDR2: KGHDR and SFDVKD. The CDR3 spans 17 residues.

The V call is TRBV5-1, the J call TRBJ1-4; D is unresolved. Germline V gives CDR1 SGHRS, CDR2 YFSETQ. This CDR3 spans 15 amino acids. The germline V and J ends were trimmed by 0 bases and 7 bases, with 13 bases remaining between them. The CDR3 DNA reads as TGCGCCAGCAGCTTGGGCGGGAGGGATGTTGAAAAACTGTTTTTT. This encodes CASSLGGRDVEKLFF.

This sequence joins TRBV10-1 and TRBJ2-7; D remains ambiguous. CDR1 WNHNN and CDR2 SYGVQD come from the germline V gene (reference sequence). The CDR3 length is 14 residues. Deletions cut 8 bases from V and 2 bases from J, with 16 bases between. In DNA form, the CDR3 reads TGCGCCAGCGAACGCAAGACATCCGCCTACGAGCAGTACTTC. Its protein is CASERKTSAYEQYF.

The chain is built from TRBV19 and TRBJ1-5; a weak D match, TRBD1 (6 bases). Germline loops: CDR1 LNHDA, CDR2 SQIVND (reference sequence). This CDR3 is 14 amino acids long. Deletions cut 6 bases from V and 6 bases from J, with 15 bases between. The CDR3 is CASSLPGAGQPQHF. Written as DNA, the CDR3 is TGTGCCAGTAGCCTACCAGGGGCTGGTCAGCCCCAGCATTTT. The variable domain in full, with the rest retrieved from reference TRBV19 and TRBJ1-5, is DGGITQSPKYLFRKEGQNVTLSCEQNLNHDAMYWYRQDPGQGLRLIYYSQIVNDFQKGDIAEGYSVSREKKESFPLTVTSAQKNPTAFYLCASSLPGAGQPQHFGDGTRLSIL.

The rearrangement joins TRBV5-5 to TRBJ1-3; D is perhaps TRBD1 (5 bases). There are 16 residues in the CDR3. Germline CDR1 and CDR2: SGHKS and YYEKEE (reference sequence). The germline V and J ends were trimmed by 4 bases and 4 bases, with 18 bases remaining between them. Written as DNA, the CDR3 is TGTGCCAGCAGCCTCCCCGGGACTCCCGTCGGAAACACCATATATTTT. This codes for CASSLPGTPVGNTIYF.

The V gene is TRBV19, the J gene TRBJ1-2; perhaps TRBD1 as D (5 bases). Germline-derived CDR1 and CDR2 are LNHDA and SQIVND (reference sequence). V was pared by 2 bases and J by 8 bases, with 12 bases between. The CDR3 is 13 amino acids. The CDR3 loop is CASSIFQGGGYTF. The CDR3, as DNA: TGTGCCAGTAGTATATTCCAGGGCGGGGGCTACACCTTC.

The V gene is TRBV29-1, the J gene TRBJ2-3; D gene unclear. Germline V gene sequence: CDR1 SQVTM, CDR2 ANQGSEA. The CDR3 runs 10 residues. V was clipped by 3 bases and J by 8 bases, with 6 bases between them. The CDR3 DNA reads as TGCAGCGTTGACGCCGGTACGCAGTATTTT. The encoded protein is CSVDAGTQYF.

The CDR3 DNA reads TGTGCCAGCAGCTTAACGGGAAAGGGTAATGAGCAGTTCTTC. Protein product: CASSLTGKGNEQFF. The chain combines TRBV7-9 with TRBJ2-1, with D tentatively TRBD2 (5 bases). CDR1 SEHNR and CDR2 FQNEAQ come from the germline V gene (reference sequence). The CDR3 extends over 14 amino acids. V lost 2 bases and J lost 7, with 12 bases in between.

A single count supports this clone. A read error may produce the germline difference seen at one junction end. The rearrangement links TRBV19 to TRBJ1-2; 7 bases align to TRBD1. The CDR3 covers 14 residues. Per the germline V gene, CDR1 is LNHDA and CDR2 is SQIVND (reference sequence). CDR3 sequence reads: CASMAGGDSGPSFF. The CDR3 DNA reads TGTGCCAGTATGGCGGGGGGGGACAGTGGGCCGTCTTTCTTC.

The V call is TRBV6-2 or TRBV6-3, the J call TRBJ2-1, with TRBD1 matching over 7 bases. The V segment lost 4 bases and the J segment 1 base; nucleotides outside the gene matches: 4. From germline, CDR1 is MNHEY and CDR2 SVGEGT. This CDR3 has 15 residues. CDR3 sequence reads: CASSSRDRSYNEQFF. CDR3 bases: TGTGCCAGCAGTTCCCGGGACAGATCCTACAATGAGCAGTTCTTC.